This T cell receptor beta chain was identified in a study of CD8 T cells in ankylosing spondylitis. On this clonotype: Its antigen is as yet unknown.

TCRdb called the 5' RACE reads again in MiXCR, with one record for every CDR3 protein. Among about 500,000 distinct CDR3 sequences listed, 9.5% to 15% were seen once. CDR3 length: 15 amino acids. J gave up 6 bases and V 5 bases, and 7 bases lay outside the gene matches. Germline V lookup: CDR1 MNHNS, CDR2 SASEGT. Findings of the study overall: CD8+ by phenotype, disease-linked clones were relatively rare in peripheral blood. Before this, some motif variants had been reported in reactive arthritis synovial fluid and blood. According to the report, clones linked to the disease were significantly enriched in matched synovial fluid samples taken from ankylosing spondylitis patients. Seemingly characteristic of ankylosing spondylitis blood was a TCR beta motif consisting of fewer than 10 highly homologous variants.

This TCR was recovered from a male donor with ankylosing spondylitis. Sequencing was done on a sample of blood, either unsorted or a sorted T cell fraction (not recorded which). This sequence joins TRBV6-1 and TRBJ2-3; 11 bases are shared with TRBD1. CDR3 residues: CASSLGTGGRDTQYF. The CDR3 DNA sequence: TGTGCCAGCAGTCTAGGGACAGGGGGTAGGGATACGCAGTATTTT.